This paragraph covers one TCR beta chain sequence. Its antigen is unidentified. The data stem from a study of cytomegalovirus exposure and HLA in healthy donors. For the study at large: Some 85 million unique TCRs from HLA-typed donors were held in an early data release.

Findings and caveats of the study: Some V segments, TRBV6-2 and TRBV6-3 among them, were indistinguishable and were therefore excluded.

J gave up 7 bases and V 5 bases, and 4 bases lay outside the gene matches. Germline V lookup: CDR1 LNHDA, CDR2 SQIVND (reference sequence). The CDR3 extends over 12 amino acids. The PCR contained 60 Vbeta and 13 Jbeta primers. Original data processing: Unique TCR beta chains numbered around 80 million in a later analysis, with around 10 million shared. Sequencing was performed with immunoSEQ multiplex PCR; in TCRdb, only in-frame clones are kept and a portion is missing. That table gives V, J and clone size, and the DNA gave D and trimming. The data show roughly 180,000 clones, under 90% seen once. The receptor was isolated from a man aged 18-30 years in good health and CMV-seronegative. The chain carries TRBV19 and TRBJ2-7, with 8 bases matching TRBD1. The material sequenced was PBMCs. Written as DNA, the CDR3 is TGTGCCAGTAGTTTTAGGACAGGGGAGCAGTACTTC. Translation gives CASSFRTGEQYF. Based on the CDR3 plus reference TRBV19 and TRBJ2-7, the full variable domain is DGGITQSPKYLFRKEGQNVTLSCEQNLNHDAMYWYRQDPGQGLRLIYYSQIVNDFQKGDIAEGYSVSREKKESFPLTVTSAQKNPTAFYLCASSFRTGEQYFGPGTRLTVT.